This entry lists 15 T cell receptor beta chains sequenced from one sample in a study of T cells in Graves' hyperthyroidism and ophthalmopathy. Amplification of TCR beta CDR3 regions was performed using RNA transcripts as template. The HTBI primer set drove a first-round RT-PCR of the TCR CDR3. A single record per CDR3 protein comes from TCRdb applying MiXCR to the multiplex PCR reads. The repertoire holds some 400,000 distinct CDR3 sequences, with about 14% as singletons. The material sequenced was blood. These TCRs come from a woman in her fifties or sixties with Graves' hyperthyroidism.

The chain is built from TRBV4-2 and TRBJ2-5; D is possibly TRBD1 or TRBD2 (5 bases each). V was clipped by 1 base and J by 2 bases, with 14 bases between them. This CDR3 spans 16 amino acids. Germline V CDR1 and CDR2: LGHNA, YNFKEQ. The CDR3 region has the DNA TGTGCCAGCAGCCAAGTCGGCTCGGGACCGCAAGAGACCCAGTACTTC. Translated, it gives CASSQVGSGPQETQYF.

The rearrangement links TRBV7-9 to TRBJ2-1; no definite D call. The germline CDR1 and CDR2 sequences are SEHNR and FQNEAQ (reference sequence). The CDR3 is 15 residues long. V lost 7 bases and J lost 8, with 21 bases in between. The DNA of the CDR3 is TGTGCCAGCAACAAAGGAGCGTTCTCTTTGCATGAGCAGTTCTTC. The encoded protein is CASNKGAFSLHEQFF. Full variable domain (remainder filled in from reference TRBV7-9 and TRBJ2-1): DTGVSQNPRHKITKRGQNVTFRCDPISEHNRLYWYRQTLGQGPEFLTYFQNEAQLEKSRLLSDRFSAERPKGSFSTLEIQRTEQGDSAMYLCASNKGAFSLHEQFFGPGTRLTVL.

The table lists this clonotype with many counts. V usage is TRBV25-1 and J usage is TRBJ2-3; TRBD2 matches 13 bases. CDR1 MGHDK and CDR2 SYGVNS come from the germline V gene. The CDR3 is 21 residues long. V lost 5 bases to trimming and J lost 4 bases; unmatched junction nucleotides: 21. As DNA, the CDR3 is TGTGCCAGCAGTCCCCCCGGGACTAGCGGGATCGTTTGTTATTATTCAGATACGCAGTATTTT. It encodes CASSPPGTSGIVCYYSDTQYF.

This clonotype has at least ten counts. The genes are TRBV12-3 or TRBV12-4 and TRBJ1-5; D remains ambiguous. V gave up 4 bases and J gave up 5 bases, with 9 bases separating them. The CDR3 covers 13 residues. CDR3 nucleotide sequence: TGTGCCAGCAGTTCCGGATCAGATCAGCCCCAGCATTTT. Translated, it gives CASSSGSDQPQHF.

V is TRBV18 and J is TRBJ2-5, with 8 bases identical to TRBD1. V trimming: 3 bases; J trimming: 4 bases; junction bases outside the gene matches: 10. The germline gives CDR1 KGHSH, CDR2 LQKENI. This CDR3 is built from 16 residues. CDR3 protein: CASSPELGQGGETQYF. The CDR3 bases are TGTGCCAGCTCACCGGAATTAGGACAGGGTGGAGAGACCCAGTACTTC.

This clonotype was seen ten or more times. The chain recombines TRBV6-5 with TRBJ1-1, with TRBD1 as a possible D gene (6 bases). Germline CDR1 is MNHEY and CDR2 is SVGAGI. V was pared by 0 bases and J by 3 bases, with 11 bases between. This CDR3 region has 15 residues. The CDR3 DNA reads TGTGCCAGCAGTTACTCGATTAACAGGGACACTGAAGCTTTCTTT. Residues: CASSYSINRDTEAFF.

This clonotype came up a few times. The chain combines TRBV6-2 or TRBV6-3 with TRBJ2-7; 10 positions agree with TRBD2. V gave up 5 bases and J gave up 6 bases; unmatched junction bases: 10. The CDR3 contains 15 residues. CDR1 and CDR2 (germline): MNHEY, SVGEGT. CDR3 DNA sequence: TGTGCCAGCAGTGGTTGGGTAGCGGGAGGAGGCGAGCAGTACTTC. Protein: CASSGWVAGGGEQYF.

The table lists this clonotype with a few counts. The chain employs TRBV5-4 and TRBJ2-1; a possible D gene is TRBD2 (5 bases). CDR3 length equals 16 residues. Trimming pared 0 bases from V and 0 bases from J, leaving 10 bases between. Per germline, CDR1 SGHNT and CDR2 YYREEE (reference sequence). CDR3 region: CASSLGTLSSYNEQFF. The DNA for the CDR3 is TGTGCCAGCAGCTTGGGGACTTTAAGCTCCTACAATGAGCAGTTCTTC.

Comment on this clonotype: It may be a read error: a sequence one base away is much more abundant. The chain has TRBV11-3 and TRBJ1-2; D call uncertain. Germline assignment: CDR1 SGHNT and CDR2 YENEEA. This CDR3 has 13 amino acids. CDR3 sequence reads: CASSLVANHGYTF. The CDR3, as DNA: TGTGCCAGCAGCTTAGTAGCTAACCATGGCTACACCTTC.

This clonotype was seen more than once but under ten times. V and J are TRBV4-1 and TRBJ1-5; D call uncertain. V lost 1 base and J 1 base, leaving 8 bases between the germline ends. The length of the CDR3 is 15 residues. Germline V gene sequence: CDR1 MGHRA, CDR2 YSYEKL. CDR3 sequence: CASSQGTLSNQPQHF. In nucleotides, the CDR3 is TGCGCCAGCAGCCAAGGGACTTTAAGCAATCAGCCCCAGCATTTT.

In its sample, this clonotype was seen many times. This chain connects TRBV15 to TRBJ1-2, with D uncertain. Germline V gene sequence: CDR1 LNHNV, CDR2 YYDKDF (reference sequence). Trimming cost V 1 base and J 2 bases, with 14 bases left between them. The CDR3 is 16 amino acids. CDR3 amino acids: CATSRATPEVNYGYTF. DNA of the CDR3: TGTGCCACCAGCAGAGCTACTCCTGAAGTGAACTATGGCTACACCTTC.

This clonotype was observed a handful of times. This chain connects TRBV12-3 or TRBV12-4 to TRBJ2-6; possibly TRBD2 for D (5 bases). The CDR3 has 17 amino acids. V lost 4 bases, J lost 4 bases, and 17 bases lay in between. The CDR3 here is CASSSAPGGSGANVLTF. CDR3 sequence (DNA): TGTGCCAGCAGTTCGGCCCCAGGAGGTTCCGGGGCCAACGTCCTGACTTTC.

This clonotype was counted ten times or more. The rearrangement joins TRBV4-1 to TRBJ2-1; 7 positions match TRBD2. Trimming removed 0 bases from V and 4 bases from J; junction bases left unmatched: 6. CDR3 length: 16 amino acids. From germline, CDR1 is MGHRA and CDR2 YSYEKL. CDR3 region: CASSQDVGAGYNEQFF. CDR3 bases: TGCGCCAGCAGCCAAGATGTCGGAGCGGGATACAATGAGCAGTTCTTC.

This clonotype was counted many times. The J gene is TRBJ2-1, the V gene TRBV20-1, with TRBD2 matching 11 bases. The V gene's germline CDR1 is DFQATT and CDR2 SNEGSKA (reference sequence). V shed 6 bases, J shed 8 bases, and the junction held 15 bases outside the gene matches. The length of the CDR3 is 16 residues. In DNA, the CDR3 is TGCAGTGCCGACAAACAAACTAGCGGGAGATTTGATGAGCAGTTCTTC. It codes for CSADKQTSGRFDEQFF.

This clonotype has at least ten counts. The chain is built from TRBV5-1 and TRBJ1-1; D is unclear. V was pared by 5 bases and J by 0 bases, with 8 bases between. From germline, CDR1 is SGHRS and CDR2 YFSETQ. CDR3 length: 13 residues. The CDR3 loop reads CASRQTVNTEAFF. The DNA of the CDR3 is TGCGCCAGCAGACAAACAGTGAACACTGAAGCTTTCTTT.